Below are 6 T cell receptor beta chains sequenced from a single sample in a study of T cell responses to AZD1222 COVID-19 vaccine. Generated by immunoSEQ multiplex PCR, the TCRdb table keeps only in-frame clones and is missing some. The sample lists 95,000 to 150,000 clones, around 87% occurring once. The sequenced sample was peripheral blood, obtained 28 days after the second AZD1222 dose. All receptors come from an adult who received the AZD1222 COVID-19 vaccine.

The rearrangement uses TRBV19 and TRBJ1-1; D is uncertain. Germline CDR1 reads LNHDA; CDR2 reads SQIVND (reference sequence). Deletions cut 7 bases from V and 10 bases from J, with 13 bases between. This CDR3 comprises 11 residues. Written as DNA, the CDR3 is TGTGCCAGTACCCTCGGACTGCTAGCTTTCTTT. This translates into CASTLGLLAFF.

This clone was found once. The rearrangement links TRBV24-1 to TRBJ1-1; no firm D call. Per the germline V gene, CDR1 is KGHDR and CDR2 is SFDVKD. This CDR3 contains 13 residues. V lost 3 bases and J 1 base, leaving 5 bases between the germline ends. The CDR3, as DNA: TGTGCCACCAGTGATCCCAGGAACACTGAAGCTTTCTTT. This translates into CATSDPRNTEAFF.

The V gene is TRBV6-5, the J gene TRBJ2-7, with 8 positions matching TRBD1. Germline-derived CDR1 and CDR2 are MNHEY and SVGAGI. The ends lost 0 bases at V and 4 bases at J; junction bases unmatched: 5. The CDR3 extends over 15 amino acids. Here the CDR3 DNA reads TGTGCCAGCAGTTACTCCGGGACAGGCAAATACGAGCAGTACTTC. Translated, it gives CASSYSGTGKYEQYF.

The chain uses TRBV6-6 and TRBJ1-6; 9 bases align to TRBD1. The CDR3 has 14 residues. V dropped 2 bases and J dropped 9; count of bases not matched to a gene: 2. Germline V gene lookup returns CDR1 MNHNY and CDR2 SVGAGI (reference sequence). The CDR3 region is CASSYGQGISPLHF. The CDR3 coding sequence is TGTGCCAGCAGTTACGGACAGGGGATTTCACCCCTCCACTTT.

The chain uses TRBV30 and TRBJ2-7; 11 nucleotides align to TRBD1. The CDR3 has 14 residues. V was pared by 3 bases and J by 1 base, with 2 bases of the junction left unmatched. The V gene's germline CDR1 is GTSNPN and CDR2 SVGIG (reference sequence). The CDR3 protein is CAWSGTGGSYEQYF. The CDR3 DNA follows: TGTGCCTGGAGCGGGACAGGGGGTTCCTACGAGCAGTACTTC.

This clone is a singleton in its sample. The chain carries TRBV5-1 and TRBJ2-1; D gene uncertain. The CDR3 runs to 13 residues. V shed 1 base and J shed 8 bases, with 10 bases lying between them. Germline CDR1 reads SGHRS; CDR2 reads YFSETQ. Here the CDR3 reads CASSLYRVDEQFF. DNA for the CDR3: TGCGCCAGCAGCTTGTACCGAGTCGATGAGCAGTTCTTC.